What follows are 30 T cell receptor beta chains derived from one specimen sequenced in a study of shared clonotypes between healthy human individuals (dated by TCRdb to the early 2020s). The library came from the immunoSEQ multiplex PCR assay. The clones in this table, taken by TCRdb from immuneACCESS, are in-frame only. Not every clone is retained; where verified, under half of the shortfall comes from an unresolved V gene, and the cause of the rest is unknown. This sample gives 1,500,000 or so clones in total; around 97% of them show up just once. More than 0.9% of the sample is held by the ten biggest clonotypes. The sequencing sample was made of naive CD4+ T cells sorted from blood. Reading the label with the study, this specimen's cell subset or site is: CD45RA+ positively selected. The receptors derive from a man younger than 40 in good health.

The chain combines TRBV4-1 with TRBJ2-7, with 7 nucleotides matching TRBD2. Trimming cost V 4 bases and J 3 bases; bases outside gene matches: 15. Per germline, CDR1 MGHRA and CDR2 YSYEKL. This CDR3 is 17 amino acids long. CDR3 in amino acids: CASSPESLAGLFYEQYF. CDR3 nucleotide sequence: TGCGCCAGCAGCCCGGAAAGTTTAGCGGGCTTATTCTACGAGCAGTACTTC.

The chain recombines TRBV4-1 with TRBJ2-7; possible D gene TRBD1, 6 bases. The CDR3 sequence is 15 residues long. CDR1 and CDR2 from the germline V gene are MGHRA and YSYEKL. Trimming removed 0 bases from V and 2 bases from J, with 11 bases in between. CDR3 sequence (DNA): TGCGCCAGCAGCCAAGATAGGGGGTCCCCCTACGAGCAGTACTTC. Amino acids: CASSQDRGSPYEQYF.

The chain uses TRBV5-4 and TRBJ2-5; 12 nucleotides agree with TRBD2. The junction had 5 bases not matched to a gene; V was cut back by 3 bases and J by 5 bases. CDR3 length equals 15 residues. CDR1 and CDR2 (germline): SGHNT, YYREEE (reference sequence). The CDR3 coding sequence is TGTGCCAGCAGCTCTCCAACTAGCGGGAGGGAGACCCAGTACTTC. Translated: CASSSPTSGRETQYF.

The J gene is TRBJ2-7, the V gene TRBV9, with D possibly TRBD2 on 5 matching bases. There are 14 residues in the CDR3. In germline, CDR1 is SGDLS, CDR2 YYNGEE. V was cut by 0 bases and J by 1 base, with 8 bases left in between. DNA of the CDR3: TGTGCCAGCAGCGTAGTGGACTGGTCCTACGAGCAGTACTTC. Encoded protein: CASSVVDWSYEQYF.

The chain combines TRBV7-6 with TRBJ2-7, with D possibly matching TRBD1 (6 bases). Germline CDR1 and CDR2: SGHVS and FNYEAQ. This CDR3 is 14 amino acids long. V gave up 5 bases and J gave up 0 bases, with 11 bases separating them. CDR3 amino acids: CASSPDRSSYEQYF. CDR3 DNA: TGTGCCAGCAGCCCCGACAGGAGCTCCTACGAGCAGTACTTC.

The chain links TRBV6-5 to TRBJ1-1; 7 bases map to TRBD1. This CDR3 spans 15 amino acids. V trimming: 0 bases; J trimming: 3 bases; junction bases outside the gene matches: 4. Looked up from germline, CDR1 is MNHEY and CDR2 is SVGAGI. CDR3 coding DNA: TGTGCCAGCAGTTACTCGAAGGGGGCGCACACTGAAGCTTTCTTT. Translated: CASSYSKGAHTEAFF.

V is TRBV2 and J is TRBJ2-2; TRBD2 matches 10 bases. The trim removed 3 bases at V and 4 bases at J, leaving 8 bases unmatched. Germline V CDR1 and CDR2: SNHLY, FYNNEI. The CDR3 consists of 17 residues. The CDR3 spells CASSDLAGATGTGELFF. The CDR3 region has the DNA TGTGCCAGCAGTGACCTAGCGGGAGCTACGGGCACCGGGGAGCTGTTTTTT.

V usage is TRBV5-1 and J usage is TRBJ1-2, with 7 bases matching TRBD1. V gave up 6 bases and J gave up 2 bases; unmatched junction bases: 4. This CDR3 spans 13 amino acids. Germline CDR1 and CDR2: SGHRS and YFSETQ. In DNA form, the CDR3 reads TGCGCCAGCACCGAGACAGGGAACTATGGCTACACCTTC. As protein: CASTETGNYGYTF.

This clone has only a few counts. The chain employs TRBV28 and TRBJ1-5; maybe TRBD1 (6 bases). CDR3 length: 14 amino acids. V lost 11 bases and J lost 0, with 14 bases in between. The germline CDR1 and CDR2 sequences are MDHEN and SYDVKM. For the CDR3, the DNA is TGTGCCGGACGGCAGGGGAATAGCAATCAGCCCCAGCATTTT. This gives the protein CAGRQGNSNQPQHF.

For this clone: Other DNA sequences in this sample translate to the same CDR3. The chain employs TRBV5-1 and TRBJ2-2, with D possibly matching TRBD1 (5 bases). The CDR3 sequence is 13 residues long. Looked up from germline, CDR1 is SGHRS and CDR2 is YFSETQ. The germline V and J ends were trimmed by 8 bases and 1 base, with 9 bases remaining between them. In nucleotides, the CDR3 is TGCGCCAGTCTGGGGCAGAACACCGGGGAGCTGTTTTTT. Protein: CASLGQNTGELFF.

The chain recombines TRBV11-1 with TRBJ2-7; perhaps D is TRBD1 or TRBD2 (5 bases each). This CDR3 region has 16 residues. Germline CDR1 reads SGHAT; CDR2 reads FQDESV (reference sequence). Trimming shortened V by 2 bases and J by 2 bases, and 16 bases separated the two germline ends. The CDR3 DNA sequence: TGTGCCAGCAGCTTACGGGTGGGGGACGCAGCCTACGAGCAGTACTTC. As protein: CASSLRVGDAAYEQYF.

CDR3 sequence: CASSLGTEAKSSYEQYF. The CDR3 DNA reads as TGTGCCAGCAGCCTTGGGACAGAAGCGAAGAGTTCCTACGAGCAGTACTTC. This chain joins TRBV7-9 and TRBJ2-7; 7 positions match TRBD1. CDR1 is SEHNR, CDR2 FQNEAQ, per germline (reference sequence). The trim removed 5 bases at V and 1 base at J, leaving 14 bases unmatched. There are 17 residues in the CDR3. The whole variable domain, remainder taken from reference TRBV7-9 and TRBJ2-7, is DTGVSQNPRHKITKRGQNVTFRCDPISEHNRLYWYRQTLGQGPEFLTYFQNEAQLEKSRLLSDRFSAERPKGSFSTLEIQRTEQGDSAMYLCASSLGTEAKSSYEQYFGPGTRLTVT.

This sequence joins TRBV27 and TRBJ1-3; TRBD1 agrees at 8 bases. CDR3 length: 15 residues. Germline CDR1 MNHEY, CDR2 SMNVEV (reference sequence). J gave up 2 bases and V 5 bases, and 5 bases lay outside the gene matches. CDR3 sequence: CASSPRTGTGNTIYF. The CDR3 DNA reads TGTGCCAGCAGTCCCCGGACAGGGACTGGAAACACCATATATTTT.

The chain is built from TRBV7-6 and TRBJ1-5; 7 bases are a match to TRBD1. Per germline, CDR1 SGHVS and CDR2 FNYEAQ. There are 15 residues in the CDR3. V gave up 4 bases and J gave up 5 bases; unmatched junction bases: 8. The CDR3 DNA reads TGTGCCAGCAGCTCGGTGACAGGGAGACATCAGCCCCAGCATTTT. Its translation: CASSSVTGRHQPQHF.

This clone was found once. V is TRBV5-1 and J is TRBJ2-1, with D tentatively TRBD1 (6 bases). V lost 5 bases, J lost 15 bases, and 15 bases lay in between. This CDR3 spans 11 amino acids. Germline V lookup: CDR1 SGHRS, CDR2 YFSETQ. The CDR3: CASRQTGRWFF. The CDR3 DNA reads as TGCGCCAGCAGACAGACAGGCCGCTGGTTCTTC.

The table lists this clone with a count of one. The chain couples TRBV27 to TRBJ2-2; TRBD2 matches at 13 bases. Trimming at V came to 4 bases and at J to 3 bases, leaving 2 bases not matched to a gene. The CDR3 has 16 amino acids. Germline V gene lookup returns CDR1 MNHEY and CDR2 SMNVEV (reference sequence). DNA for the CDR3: TGTGCCAGCAGTTGGGGACTAGCGGGATACACCGGGGAGCTGTTTTTT. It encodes CASSWGLAGYTGELFF.

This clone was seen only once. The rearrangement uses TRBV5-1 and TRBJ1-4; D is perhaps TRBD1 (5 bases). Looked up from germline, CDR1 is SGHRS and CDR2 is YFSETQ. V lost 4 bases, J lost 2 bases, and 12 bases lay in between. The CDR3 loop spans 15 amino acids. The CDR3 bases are TGCGCCAGCAGCCCGAACTGGGGGACTAATGAAAAACTGTTTTTT. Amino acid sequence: CASSPNWGTNEKLFF.

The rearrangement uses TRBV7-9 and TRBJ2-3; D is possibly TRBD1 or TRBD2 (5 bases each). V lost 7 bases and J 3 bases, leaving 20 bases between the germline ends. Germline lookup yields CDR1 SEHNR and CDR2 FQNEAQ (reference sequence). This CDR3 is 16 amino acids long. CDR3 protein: CASTPGLAPGTDTQYF. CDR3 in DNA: TGTGCCAGCACCCCAGGGCTAGCTCCCGGAACAGATACGCAGTATTTT.

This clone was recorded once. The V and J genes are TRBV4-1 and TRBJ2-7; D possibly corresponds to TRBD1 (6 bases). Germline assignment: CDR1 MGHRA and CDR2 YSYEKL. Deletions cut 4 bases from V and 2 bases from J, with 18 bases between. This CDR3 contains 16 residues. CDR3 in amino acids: CASSLLPGASPYEQYF. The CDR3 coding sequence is TGCGCCAGCAGCCTCCTACCAGGGGCCTCTCCCTACGAGCAGTACTTC.

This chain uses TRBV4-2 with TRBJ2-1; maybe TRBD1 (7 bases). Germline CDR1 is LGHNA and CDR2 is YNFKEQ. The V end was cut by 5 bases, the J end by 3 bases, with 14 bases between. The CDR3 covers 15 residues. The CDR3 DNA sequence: TGTGCCAGCAGCTTGGAGGGGGACAGCTACAATGAGCAGTTCTTC. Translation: CASSLEGDSYNEQFF.

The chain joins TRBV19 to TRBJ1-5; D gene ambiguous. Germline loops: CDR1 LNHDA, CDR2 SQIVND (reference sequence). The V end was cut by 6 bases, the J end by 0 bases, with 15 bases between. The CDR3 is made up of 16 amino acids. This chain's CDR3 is CASRNKRHFSNQPQHF. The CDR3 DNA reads TGTGCCAGTAGAAACAAACGGCACTTTAGCAATCAGCCCCAGCATTTT.

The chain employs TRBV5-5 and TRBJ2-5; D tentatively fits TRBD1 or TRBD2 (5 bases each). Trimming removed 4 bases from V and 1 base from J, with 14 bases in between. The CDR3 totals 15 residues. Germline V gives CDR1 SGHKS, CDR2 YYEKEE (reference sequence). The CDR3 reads CASSPSGTLQETQYF. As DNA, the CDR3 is TGTGCCAGCAGCCCGTCCGGGACCCTCCAAGAGACCCAGTACTTC.

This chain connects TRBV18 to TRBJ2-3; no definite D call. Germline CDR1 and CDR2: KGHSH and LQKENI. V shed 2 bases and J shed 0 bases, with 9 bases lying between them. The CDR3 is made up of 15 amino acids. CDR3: CASSPRTPSTDTQYF. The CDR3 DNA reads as TGTGCCAGCTCACCAAGGACCCCCAGCACAGATACGCAGTATTTT.

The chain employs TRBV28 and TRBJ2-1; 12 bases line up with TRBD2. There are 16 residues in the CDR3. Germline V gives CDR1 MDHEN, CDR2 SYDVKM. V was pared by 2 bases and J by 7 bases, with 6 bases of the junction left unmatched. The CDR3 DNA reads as TGTGCCAGCAGTTTAACTCTAGCGGGGGGGGAGAATGAGCAGTTCTTC. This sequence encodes CASSLTLAGGENEQFF.

CDR3: CASSPPAVAETQYF. DNA for the CDR3: TGTGCCAGCTCACCACCGGCGGTAGCAGAGACCCAGTACTTC. The chain recombines TRBV18 with TRBJ2-5; no clear D gene. V lost 0 bases and J 4 bases, leaving 9 bases between the germline ends. CDR3 length equals 14 residues. Germline CDR1 reads KGHSH; CDR2 reads LQKENI.

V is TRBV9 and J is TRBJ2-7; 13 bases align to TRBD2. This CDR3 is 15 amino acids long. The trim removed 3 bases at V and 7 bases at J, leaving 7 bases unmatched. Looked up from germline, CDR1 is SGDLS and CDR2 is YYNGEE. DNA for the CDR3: TGTGCCAGCAGCGCCGGGACTAGCGGGGACCTGGAGCAGTACTTC. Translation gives CASSAGTSGDLEQYF.

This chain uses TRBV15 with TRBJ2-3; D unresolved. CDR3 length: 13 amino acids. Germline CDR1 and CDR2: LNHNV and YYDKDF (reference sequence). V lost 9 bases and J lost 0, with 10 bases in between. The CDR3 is CATRMSSTDTQYF. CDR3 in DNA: TGTGCCACAAGGATGAGTAGCACAGATACGCAGTATTTT.

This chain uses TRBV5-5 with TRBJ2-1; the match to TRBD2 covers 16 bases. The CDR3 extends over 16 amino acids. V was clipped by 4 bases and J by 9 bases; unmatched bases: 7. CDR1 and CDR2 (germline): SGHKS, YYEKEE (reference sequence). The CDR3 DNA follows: TGTGCCAGCAGCCCGGGACTAGCGGGAGGGCCTGTTGAGCAGTTCTTC. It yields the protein CASSPGLAGGPVEQFF.

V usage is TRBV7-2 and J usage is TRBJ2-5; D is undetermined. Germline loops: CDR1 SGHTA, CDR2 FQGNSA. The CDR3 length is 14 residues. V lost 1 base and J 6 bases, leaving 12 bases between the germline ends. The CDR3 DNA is TGTGCCAGCAGCTTAGTTCCGACGGAAAAGACCCAGTACTTC. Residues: CASSLVPTEKTQYF.

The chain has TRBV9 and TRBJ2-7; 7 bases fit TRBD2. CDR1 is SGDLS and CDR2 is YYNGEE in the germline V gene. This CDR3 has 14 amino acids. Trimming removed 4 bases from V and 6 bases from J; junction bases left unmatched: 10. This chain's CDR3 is CASSPRPRTSEQYF. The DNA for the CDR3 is TGTGCCAGCAGCCCCCGCCCCCGGACTAGCGAGCAGTACTTC.